This T cell receptor beta chain comes out of a study of cytomegalovirus exposure and HLA in healthy donors. Study results and limitations: 150 to 200 TCR beta chains were listed as cytomegalovirus-associated. Several V segments, TRBV6-2 and TRBV6-3 among them, could not be told apart and were dropped.

PCR involved 60 Vbeta and 13 Jbeta primers. The method was immunoSEQ multiplex PCR; TCRdb's version includes in-frame clones alone and lacks a portion of them. The data show about 200,000 clones, around 83% seen once. Concerning this clone itself: Its specificity is unknown.

At the time of sampling, donors were nominally healthy, though unrecorded immune exposures were likely. Germline assignment: CDR1 KGHSH and CDR2 LQKENI. The ends were cut back, 3 bases at V and 6 bases at J, with 14 bases in the middle. The length of the CDR3 is 14 residues. This chain joins TRBV18 and TRBJ1-1, with a possible D match to TRBD1 (6 bases). The source material was PBMCs. The sequence came from a woman in her 40s in good health and CMV-seronegative. CDR3 DNA: TGTGCCAGCTCACCGGGACAAACAAACCCTGAAGCTTTCTTT. Its translation: CASSPGQTNPEAFF.